The sequence of this TCR beta chain was determined in a study of OX40 agonist ivuxolimab in advanced cancers. Turning to the study itself: The eligibility criteria allowed prior anti-PD-1, anti-PD-L1 or anti-CTLA-4 therapy, and about 40% had some. Study conclusions and caveats: Clonal expansion by week 6 occurred in CD4+ and CD8+ blood T cells (at 0.1 to 3.0 mg/kg). Certain nonresponding patients likewise had low normalized T-cell clonal expansion.

The cohort excluded patients with autoimmune disease history or systemic immunosuppression. Assay used: immunoSEQ multiplex PCR; TCRdb lists only in-frame clones, some missing. The sample contains about 96,000 clones, more than 80% of which appear only once. V lost 4 bases and J 0 bases, leaving 13 bases between the germline ends. The germline V gene encodes CDR1 MNHNY and CDR2 SVGAGI (reference sequence). The CDR3 is 16 residues long. With regard to this clone: Antigen unknown.

The rearrangement joins TRBV6-6 to TRBJ2-1; D is uncertain. This TCR derives from an adult with an advanced solid tumor such as melanoma, head and neck, liver or kidney cancer. The sample here was CD4+ or CD8+ T cells sorted from blood, taken in a trial of the OX40 agonist ivuxolimab. In DNA form, the CDR3 reads TGTGCCAGCAGTTCTCCCCCCTCAAGCTCCTACAATGAGCAGTTCTTC. It specifies CASSSPPSSSYNEQFF.